This TCR beta chain was identified during a study of long-term antiretroviral therapy in people with HIV. Study context: Initial samples were collected about a decade before the 2015 immediate-ART recommendation.

immunoSEQ v3.0 was run at survey level. Only in-frame clones appear in the TCRdb table, and some are missing; sequencing was by immunoSEQ multiplex PCR. This sample carries 15,000 to 20,000 clones, about 86% of them seen once, and the ten largest clones take around 18%. Every single participant having HIV got treatment inside the United States. The CDR3 runs to 15 residues. The V gene's germline CDR1 is MGHRA and CDR2 YSYEKL. V lost 0 bases to trimming and J lost 4 bases, with 13 bases between them. The clonotype comes from a man aged 35-49 years with HIV. This chain connects TRBV4-1 to TRBJ2-7; D is possibly TRBD1 (5 bases). This specimen consisted of unsorted PBMCs, obtained just before starting antiretroviral therapy. The CDR3: CASSQEASGFYEQYF. CDR3 sequence (DNA): TGCGCCAGCAGCCAAGAGGCCTCAGGGTTTTACGAGCAGTACTTC.